This T cell receptor beta chain was observed in a study of identical twins. This clonotype came up a few times. Its cognate antigen is unknown. In TCRdb, the 5' RACE reads were re-called with MiXCR into one record per CDR3 protein. The repertoire consists of hundreds of thousands of distinct CDR3 sequences, with over 9% occurring once and the leading ten covering about 1.5%. Findings and caveats of the study: A cross-sectional statistical analysis, not follow-up of the same donors, supported the conclusions.

The CDR3 covers 15 residues. The germline V gene has CDR1 SNHLY and CDR2 FYNNEI. Trimming took 5 bases from V and 0 from J, leaving 11 bases between them. This sample was shared with a second study, whose subject was yellow fever vaccine responses in identical twins.

This clonotype was sampled from a woman aged 18 to 35 in good health. Sequencing input: PBMCs. The chain carries TRBV2 and TRBJ1-5; perhaps TRBD1 as D (5 bases). DNA of the CDR3: TGTGCCAGCAGTCGCGAGGGGAATAGCAATCAGCCCCAGCATTTT. Translation: CASSREGNSNQPQHF.